The text below deals with one TCR beta chain. This specimen belongs to a study of blood T cell repertoires in COVID-19. Study at large: The United States, Italy and Spain provided the acute and convalescent COVID-19 samples.

Original data processing: Amplifying reference gene primers gave estimates of nucleated cell counts. Libraries were prepared by immunoSEQ multiplex PCR; TCRdb keeps only in-frame clonotypes and omits some of them. V, J and clone size reflect that table, while D and trimming were determined from the DNA. Among 140,000 or so clones listed, roughly 85% were seen once. Germline-derived CDR1 and CDR2 are SEHNR and FQNEAQ (reference sequence). V gave up 1 base and J gave up 6 bases, with 6 bases separating them. CDR3 length: 12 amino acids. The sequenced material came from peripheral blood. The sequence was obtained from a man aged 50 or older with acute or convalescent COVID-19. This rearrangement joins TRBV7-9 to TRBJ1-2; D gene ambiguous. CDR3 sequence: CASSLDQDGYTF. The CDR3 DNA reads TGTGCCAGCAGCTTAGATCAGGATGGCTACACCTTC.